This T cell receptor beta chain came from a study of blood T cell repertoires in COVID-19. The protocol was immunoSEQ multiplex PCR, while the TCRdb copy is restricted to in-frame clones and leaves out a portion. Of about 140,000 clones listed, roughly four fifths were seen once; the top ten hold 3% to 4.5%. Only one count was recorded for this clone. Per germline, CDR1 MNHNY and CDR2 SVGAGI (reference sequence). The CDR3 is 13 residues long. Between the trimmed V and J ends, which lost 2 bases and 6 bases, there was a span of 8 bases. The TCR originated in a woman in her sixties with acute or convalescent COVID-19. This chain links TRBV6-6 with TRBJ2-1, with a possible D match to TRBD2 (6 bases). Sequenced material: peripheral blood. This CDR3 is CASSYNSGNEQFF. CDR3 DNA sequence: TGTGCCAGCAGTTACAATAGCGGCAATGAGCAGTTCTTC.